This TCR beta chain was observed in a study of OX40 agonist ivuxolimab in advanced cancers. Study information: Partial response was recorded in three patients: one hepatocellular carcinoma and two cutaneous melanoma cases.

Clones were read by immunoSEQ multiplex PCR, and TCRdb kept only the in-frame ones, dropping some. The sample holds roughly 61,000 clones, 70% to 90% seen once. Notes on the study in general: Relative to CD4+ cells, CD8+ T cells on average had more expanded clones. Specificity for antigen went undetermined in the expanded peripheral T cells.

In the case of this clone: Its antigen is not identified.

The germline V gene encodes CDR1 LGHNA and CDR2 YNFKEQ. The CDR3 consists of 16 residues. V was clipped by 0 bases and J by 0 bases, with 9 bases between them. The starting material was CD4+ or CD8+ T cells sorted from blood, obtained in a trial of the OX40 agonist ivuxolimab. This clonotype was obtained from an adult with an advanced solid tumor such as melanoma, head and neck, liver or kidney cancer. This chain connects TRBV4-2 to TRBJ1-3; no firm D call. The CDR3, as DNA: TGTGCCAGCAGCCAAGATCCGGGTGGCTCTGGAAACACCATATATTTT. This sequence encodes CASSQDPGGSGNTIYF.